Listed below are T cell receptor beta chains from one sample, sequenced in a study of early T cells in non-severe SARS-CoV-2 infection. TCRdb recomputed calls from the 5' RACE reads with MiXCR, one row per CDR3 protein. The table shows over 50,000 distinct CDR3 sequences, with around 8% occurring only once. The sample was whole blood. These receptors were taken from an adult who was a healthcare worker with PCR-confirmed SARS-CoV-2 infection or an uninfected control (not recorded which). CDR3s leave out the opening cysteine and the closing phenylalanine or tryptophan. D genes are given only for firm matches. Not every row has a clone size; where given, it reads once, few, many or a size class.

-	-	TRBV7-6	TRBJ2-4	ASSPGGYRGRGNIQY
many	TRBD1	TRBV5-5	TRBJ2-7	ASSRGQGVYEQY
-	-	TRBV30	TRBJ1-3	AFNRESENTIY
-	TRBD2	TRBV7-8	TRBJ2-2	ATSSGGGAGELF
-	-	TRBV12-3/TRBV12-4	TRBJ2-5	ASSLSILWQETQY
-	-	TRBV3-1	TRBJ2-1	ASSPVNNEQF
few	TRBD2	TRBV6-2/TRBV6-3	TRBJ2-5	ASSYSITSGTVVRQETQY
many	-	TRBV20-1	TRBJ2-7	SARKSGFFDEQY
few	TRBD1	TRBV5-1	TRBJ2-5	ASSYGTGEETQY
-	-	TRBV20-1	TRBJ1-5	LNPGGSNQPQH
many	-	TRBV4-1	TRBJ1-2	ASSQGQPYGYT
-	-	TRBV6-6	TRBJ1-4	ASSASIDYEKLF
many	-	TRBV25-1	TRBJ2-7	AVAGRGYEQY
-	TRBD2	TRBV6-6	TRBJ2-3	ASRRIISSGGSTDTQY
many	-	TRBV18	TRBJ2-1	ASSPQHGGFYNEQF
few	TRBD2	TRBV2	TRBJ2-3	ASSESRTSGYTDTQY
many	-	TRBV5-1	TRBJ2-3	ASSLEAVYTDTQY
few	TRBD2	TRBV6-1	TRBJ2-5	ASIWLAGTQETQY
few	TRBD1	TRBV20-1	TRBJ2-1	SANRGRFDNEQF
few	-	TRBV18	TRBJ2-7	ASSPIQGIYEQY
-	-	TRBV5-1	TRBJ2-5	ASRDNEETQY
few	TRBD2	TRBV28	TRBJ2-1	ASSFSGTSGSVEQF
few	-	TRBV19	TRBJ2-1	VSTPGSVYNEQF
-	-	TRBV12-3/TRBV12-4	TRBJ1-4	ASSLWQQNEKLF
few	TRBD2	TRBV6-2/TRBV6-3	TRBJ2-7	ASTRLAGVVDAYEQY
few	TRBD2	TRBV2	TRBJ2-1	ASSEERGFNEQF